Described below is a single T cell receptor beta chain sequence and its context. Its antigen remains unknown. These data are taken from a study of PD-L1 blockade in urothelial cancer. Time point here: pretreatment peripheral blood. Clones were sequenced by immunoSEQ multiplex PCR, and TCRdb holds only the in-frame ones, with some missing. The table has 72,000 or so clones, around 87% seen once. Findings and caveats of the study: Durable benefit was linked to greater 3-week expansion of tumor-associated blood clones.

Germline CDR1 and CDR2: LGHNA and YSLEER. The V gene lost 1 base and the J gene lost 5 bases, with 9 bases spanning the gap. The CDR3 consists of 14 residues. This chain uses TRBV4-3 with TRBJ2-1, with D possibly TRBD2 on 6 matching bases. Sequencing used PBMCs, obtained around atezolizumab (anti-PD-L1) treatment. The receptor was isolated from a man aged 55-75 years with urothelial cancer. The CDR3 protein is CASSQAGLNNEQFF. CDR3 sequence (DNA): TGCGCCAGCAGCCAAGCCGGACTAAACAATGAGCAGTTCTTC.